This passage covers 14 T cell receptor beta chains from one sample sequenced in a study of T cells in women clearing cervical HPV infection. Only in-frame clones appear in the TCRdb table, and some are missing; sequencing was by immunoSEQ multiplex PCR. The clone table shows some 39,000 clones, with the ten largest holding 1.7%. Sequenced input: blood buffy coat. The receptors stem from a woman aged 18-70 years with a cervical HPV16 infection that either progressed to CIN3+ or cleared (not recorded which).

About this clone: The read terminates 3 residues ahead of where the CDR3 ends, so the germline J gene completes it. The rearrangement joins TRBV7-9 to TRBJ2-7; the match to TRBD1 covers 7 bases. CDR3 size: 13 residues. The J segment lost 6 bases and the V segment lost 1 base, leaving 3 bases of the junction unmatched. Germline lookup yields CDR1 SEHNR and CDR2 FQNEAQ (reference sequence). The part of the CDR3 DNA that was read is TGTGCCAGCAGCTTAGAACAGGGGCGCGAG. Its translation is CASSLEQGRE. The whole CDR3 region reads CASSLEQGREQYF.

Comment on this clone: Read data end 3 residues before the CDR3 end; the end is taken from the germline J gene. This sequence joins TRBV4-2 and TRBJ2-1, with TRBD2 identical over 14 bases. There are 15 residues in the CDR3. Germline-derived CDR1 and CDR2 are LGHNA and YNFKEQ. Unmatched junction bases numbered 3, after V lost 3 bases and J lost 8 bases. The covered CDR3 bases are TGTGCCAGCAGCCAGACTAGCGGGGGGGCATATGAG. It is translated as CASSQTSGGAYE. The full CDR3 is CASSQTSGGAYEQFF.

On this clone itself: The read falls 3 residues short of the CDR3 end, and the missing part is taken from the germline J gene. The chain links TRBV24-1 to TRBJ2-3; tentative D call: TRBD2 (6 bases). Deletions cut 3 bases from V and 0 bases from J, with 12 bases between. Germline V gene sequence: CDR1 KGHDR, CDR2 SFDVKD. This CDR3 contains 16 residues. Partial CDR3 DNA: TGTGCCACCAGTGATGCATCCGGGACTAGCACAGATACG. It is translated as CATSDASGTSTDT. The CDR3 reads in full as CATSDASGTSTDTQYF.

About this clone itself: The CDR3 goes on 3 residues after the read ends, and that part is filled in from the germline J gene. The chain couples TRBV7-6 to TRBJ2-7, with 10 bases lining up with TRBD2. The length of the CDR3 is 13 residues. Trimming cost V 8 bases and J 3 bases; bases outside gene matches: 4. Germline loops: CDR1 SGHVS, CDR2 FNYEAQ. CDR3 amino acids: CASSAGGLYEQYF. The sequenced part of the CDR3 DNA is TGTGCCAGCTCAGCGGGGGGGCTCTACGAG.

Frequency places this clone as medium-sized (0.01 to 0.1%). The CDR3 end is not reached by the read, which stops 3 residues before it; the germline J gene fills it in. V is TRBV29-1 and J is TRBJ2-5, with 8 bases identical to TRBD1. V was pared by 2 bases and J by 4 bases, with 9 bases of the junction left unmatched. This CDR3 comprises 15 residues. Germline V CDR1 and CDR2: SQVTM, ANQGSEA. The CDR3 bases that were read are TGCAGCGTTGAAATTGCAGGGGGCTGGGGAGAGACC. It yields the protein CSVEIAGGWGET. The whole CDR3 is CSVEIAGGWGETQYF.

With regard to this clone: The read gets to within 3 residues of the CDR3 end, and the germline J gene fills in the rest. The chain combines TRBV29-1 with TRBJ2-1; 7 bases map to TRBD1. Germline CDR1 and CDR2: SQVTM and ANQGSEA. J was trimmed by 8 bases and V by 3 bases; bases with no gene match: 13. The CDR3 runs 15 residues. The sequenced CDR3 bases are TGCAGCGTTGATCTAGGGGGCCTACCTGGGGATGAG. It encodes CSVDLGGLPGDE. The entire CDR3 protein reads CSVDLGGLPGDEQFF.

Regarding this clone: The read terminates 3 residues before the CDR3 end, so the remaining end is supplied by the germline J gene. V usage is TRBV2 and J usage is TRBJ2-2; D call uncertain. The CDR3 runs to 13 residues. Germline CDR1 SNHLY, CDR2 FYNNEI. The CDR3 reads CASSDMYNSPLFF. The part of the CDR3 DNA that was read is TGTGCCAGCAGCGACATGTATAATTCACCG.

In regard to this clone: The read comes to an end 3 residues before the CDR3 does, leaving the germline J gene to fill in the end. This chain joins TRBV5-1 and TRBJ2-5; TRBD2 matches at 12 bases. Trimming cost V 4 bases and J 5 bases; bases outside gene matches: 9. In germline, CDR1 is SGHRS, CDR2 YFSETQ. CDR3 length equals 16 residues. CDR3 protein: CASSIGLAGTGETQYF. The sequenced part of the CDR3 DNA is TGCGCCAGCAGCATTGGACTAGCGGGGACTGGGGAGACC.

With regard to this clone: The CDR3 end lies 3 residues beyond the end of the read and is filled in from the germline J gene. The chain carries TRBV28 and TRBJ2-1; 7 bases are a match to TRBD2. This CDR3 contains 14 residues. J gave up 0 bases and V 6 bases, and 2 bases lay outside the gene matches. CDR1 and CDR2 from the germline V gene are MDHEN and SYDVKM. This CDR3 reads CASSPGGSYNEQFF. The DNA read from the CDR3 is TGTGCCAGCAGCCCGGGGGGCTCCTACAATGAG.

Concerning this clone: Sequencing ends 3 residues short of the CDR3 end; the germline J gene provides the rest. J is TRBJ2-1 and V is TRBV6-1; 7 bases are shared with TRBD1. CDR3 size: 13 residues. Trimming at V came to 3 bases and at J to 6 bases, leaving 2 bases not matched to a gene. The germline gives CDR1 MNHNS, CDR2 SASEGT. The CDR3 DNA, read in part, is TGTGCCAGCAGTGACAGGGGGAGCAATGAG. Translated, it gives CASSDRGSNE. The whole CDR3 sequence is CASSDRGSNEQFF.

Points on this clone: The read stops 3 residues short of the end of the CDR3; the missing end is completed from the germline J gene. The chain combines TRBV19 with TRBJ1-2, with 10 bases matching TRBD1. Per the germline V gene, CDR1 is LNHDA and CDR2 is SQIVND (reference sequence). The CDR3 totals 15 residues. The CDR3: CASSGPGQGIYEYTF. CDR3 bases read: TGTGCCAGTAGCGGACCGGGACAGGGGATTTACGAG.

Details on this clone: The read ends 3 residues before the CDR3 terminus; that terminus is restored from the germline J gene. The rearrangement uses TRBV7-6 and TRBJ2-5; a weak D match, TRBD1 (6 bases). V shed 0 bases and J shed 0 bases, with 14 bases lying between them. The CDR3 loop spans 17 amino acids. The V gene's germline CDR1 is SGHVS and CDR2 FNYEAQ. CDR3 DNA (partial): TGTGCCAGCAGCTTAGCCTTAGGATGGACAGACCAAGAGACC. It codes for CASSLALGWTDQET. In full, the CDR3 is CASSLALGWTDQETQYF.

The sequenced part of the CDR3 DNA is TGTGCCAGCAGCAACCTCAGACAGGACAATCAGCCC. It is translated as CASSNLRQDNQP. The full CDR3 protein reads CASSNLRQDNQPQHF. V and J are TRBV7-2 and TRBJ1-5; possible D gene TRBD1, 6 bases. From the germline J gene comes the end of the CDR3, since the read stops 3 residues before it. From germline, CDR1 is SGHTA and CDR2 FQGNSA. CDR3 length: 15 amino acids. Trimming pared 5 bases from V and 3 bases from J, leaving 14 bases between. Using reference TRBV7-2 and TRBJ1-5 for the parts outside the CDR3, the full variable domain is GAGVSQSPSNKVTEKGKDVELRCDPISGHTALYWYRQSLGQGLEFLIYFQGNSAPDKSGLPSDRFSAERTGGSVSTLTIQRTQQEDSAVYLCASSNLRQDNQPQHFGDGTRLSIL.

Remarks on this clone: At one end, the junction sequence differs from germline, possibly due to a read error. The read gets to within 3 residues of the CDR3 end, and the germline J gene fills in the rest. The sample carries other DNA sequences with the same CDR3. The chain recombines TRBV19 with TRBJ1-3; 8 bases line up with TRBD1. Germline CDR1 LNHDA, CDR2 SQIVND (reference sequence). This CDR3 is 15 amino acids long. The covered CDR3 bases are TGTGCCAGTACCCCCGACAGGGGCAAAGGAAACACA. It codes for CASTPDRGKGNT. The entire CDR3 is CASTPDRGKGNTIYF.